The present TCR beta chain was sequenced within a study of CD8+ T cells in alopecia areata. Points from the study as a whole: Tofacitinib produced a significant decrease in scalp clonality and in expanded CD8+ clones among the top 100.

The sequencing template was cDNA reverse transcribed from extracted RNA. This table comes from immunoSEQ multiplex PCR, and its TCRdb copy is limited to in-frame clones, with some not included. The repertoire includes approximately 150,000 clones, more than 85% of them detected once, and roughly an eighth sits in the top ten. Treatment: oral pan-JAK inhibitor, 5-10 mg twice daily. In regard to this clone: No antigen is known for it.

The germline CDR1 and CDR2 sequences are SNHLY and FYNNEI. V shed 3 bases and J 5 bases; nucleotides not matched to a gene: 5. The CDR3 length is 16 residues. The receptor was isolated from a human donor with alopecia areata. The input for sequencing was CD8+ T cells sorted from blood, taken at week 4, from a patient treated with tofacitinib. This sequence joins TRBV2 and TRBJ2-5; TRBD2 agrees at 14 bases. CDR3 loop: CASSDGTSGRGETQYF. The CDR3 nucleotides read TGTGCCAGCAGTGATGGGACTAGCGGGAGAGGGGAGACCCAGTACTTC.